This passage covers 2 T cell receptor beta chains from one sample sequenced in a study of blood T cells in healthy people across ages. Next came a second PCR, run for roughly 7 to 12 cycles, which used a sample-barcoded 5' primer along with a J-beta primer mix. TCRdb reprocessed the 5' RACE reads with MiXCR, giving one entry per CDR3 protein. The sample has about 940,000 distinct CDR3 sequences, about 48% seen once. The sequencing sample was made of blood. Receptors were obtained from a man younger than 45 in good health.

This clonotype was seen only a few times. The J gene is TRBJ2-1, the V gene TRBV9, with 8 bases identical to TRBD1. CDR3 length: 14 amino acids. J gave up 4 bases and V 4 bases, and 4 bases lay outside the gene matches. Germline-derived CDR1 and CDR2 are SGDLS and YYNGEE. The CDR3 DNA reads TGTGCCAGCAGCTTCGGGACAGGTTACAATGAGCAGTTCTTC. As protein: CASSFGTGYNEQFF.

This chain connects TRBV15 to TRBJ2-7; 16 bases are shared with TRBD2. The CDR3 contains 19 residues. Germline values: CDR1 LNHNV, CDR2 YYDKDF (reference sequence). V shed 0 bases and J 7 bases; nucleotides not matched to a gene: 12. The CDR3 DNA reads as TGTGCCACCAGCAGAGATTCGGGACTAGCGGGGGGGTCCTACAATGAGCAGTACTTC. This encodes CATSRDSGLAGGSYNEQYF.